One sample yielded the 22 T cell receptor beta chains listed below, sequenced in a study of blood T cell repertoires in COVID-19 (TCRdb year 2020). The library came from the immunoSEQ multiplex PCR assay. TCRdb retrieved this table from immuneACCESS and kept in-frame rearrangements only. Not all clones are present; in checked studies, unresolved V genes account for under half, and no reason is known for the remainder. The sample yields about 200,000 clones; roughly 85% were counted once. The ten largest account for less than 5.5% of the sample. Sequencing was performed on peripheral blood. The source is a woman at least 80 years old with acute or convalescent COVID-19.

This chain links TRBV19 with TRBJ2-3, with TRBD1 matching over 8 bases. The CDR3 extends over 14 amino acids. The germline V gene has CDR1 LNHDA and CDR2 SQIVND (reference sequence). Germline trimming cut 7 bases from V and 3 bases from J; bases unmatched to any gene: 6. The CDR3 region is CASIPDRATDTQYF. CDR3 nucleotides: TGTGCCAGTATTCCGGACAGGGCGACAGATACGCAGTATTTT.

The V gene is TRBV7-3, the J gene TRBJ2-5; D call uncertain. Germline CDR1 and CDR2: SGHTA and FQGTGA. The CDR3 runs to 13 residues. Trimming stripped 5 bases from V and 5 bases from J, with 12 bases between. CDR3 bases: TGTGCCAGCAGCCCTGGAGCGCGGGAGACCCAGTACTTC. Its protein is CASSPGARETQYF.

The CDR3 region is CASSPTSGRARRNEQFF. The CDR3, as DNA: TGTGCCAGCAGCCCCACTAGCGGGAGGGCCAGGAGGAATGAGCAGTTCTTC. The V and J genes are TRBV3-1 (or the pseudogene TRBV3-2) and TRBJ2-1; 13 positions match TRBD2. V gave up 4 bases and J gave up 7 bases; unmatched junction bases: 10. Germline values: CDR1 LGHDT, CDR2 YNNKEL (reference sequence). This CDR3 is 17 amino acids long.

The V call is TRBV5-1, the J call TRBJ2-7, with 8 bases lining up with TRBD1. Germline CDR1 is SGHRS and CDR2 is YFSETQ. The CDR3 length is 16 residues. The junction had 8 bases not matched to a gene; V was cut back by 3 bases and J by 0 bases. The CDR3 spells CASSSWTGRISYEQYF. The DNA for the CDR3 is TGCGCCAGCAGCTCCTGGACAGGGAGGATCTCCTACGAGCAGTACTTC.

The chain links TRBV5-1 to TRBJ2-1; 12 bases fit TRBD2. V dropped 4 bases and J dropped 8; count of bases not matched to a gene: 7. The CDR3 sequence is 15 residues long. In germline, CDR1 is SGHRS, CDR2 YFSETQ. The CDR3 protein is CASSRLAGDPDEQFF. CDR3 sequence (DNA): TGCGCCAGCAGCCGACTAGCGGGAGACCCCGATGAGCAGTTCTTC.

The chain links TRBV28 to TRBJ2-7; TRBD1 aligns across 9 bases. The V gene end was trimmed by 6 bases and the J gene end by 2 bases; junction bases not matched to a gene: 5. The CDR3 is 14 amino acids. Germline V gene sequence: CDR1 MDHEN, CDR2 SYDVKM. This CDR3 is CASSPQGAAYEQYF. CDR3 in DNA: TGTGCCAGCAGCCCACAGGGGGCAGCCTACGAGCAGTACTTC.

The chain recombines TRBV6-1 with TRBJ2-3; no clear D. The V gene's germline CDR1 is MNHNS and CDR2 SASEGT. Trimming took off 2 bases at V and 1 base at J, with 4 bases between the two ends. The CDR3 sequence is 13 residues long. The CDR3: CASSEPGTDTQYF. In nucleotides, the CDR3 is TGTGCCAGCAGTGAACCCGGCACAGATACGCAGTATTTT.

The table lists this clone with a few counts. The chain couples TRBV7-9 to TRBJ1-1; D might be TRBD1 (5 bases). V lost 7 bases, J lost 5 bases, and 14 bases lay in between. The germline gives CDR1 SEHNR, CDR2 FQNEAQ (reference sequence). This CDR3 region has 13 residues. The CDR3 nucleotides are TGTGCCAGCACCGCGGGGGGGAGAACTGAAGCTTTCTTT. Residues: CASTAGGRTEAFF.

This chain connects TRBV29-1 to TRBJ2-7; 8 positions agree with TRBD1. Germline CDR1 is SQVTM and CDR2 is ANQGSEA. The CDR3 runs 15 residues. Trimming at V came to 0 bases and at J to 3 bases, leaving 7 bases not matched to a gene. CDR3 sequence reads: CSVEDPGTGVYEQYF. The CDR3 region has the DNA TGCAGCGTTGAAGATCCAGGGACAGGAGTCTACGAGCAGTACTTC.

The J gene is TRBJ1-3, the V gene TRBV7-9, with TRBD1 identical over 9 bases. After removal of 2 bases from V and 1 base from J, the junction contained 3 bases not matched to a gene. There are 16 residues in the CDR3. Germline-derived CDR1 and CDR2 are SEHNR and FQNEAQ (reference sequence). The CDR3 DNA sequence: TGTGCCAGCAGCTTAAAACAGGGGGCTTCTGGAAACACCATATATTTT. Translating gives CASSLKQGASGNTIYF.

The gene calls are TRBV18 and TRBJ2-7, with no clear D. This CDR3 has 12 residues. V was clipped by 2 bases and J by 2 bases, with 4 bases between them. CDR1 KGHSH and CDR2 LQKENI come from the germline V gene. CDR3 in amino acids: CASSPEPYEQYF. The DNA for the CDR3 is TGTGCCAGCTCACCAGAGCCCTACGAGCAGTACTTC.

The sample holds one count of this clone. The rearrangement uses TRBV29-1 and TRBJ2-1; 9 positions agree with TRBD2. The V gene end was trimmed by 4 bases and the J gene end by 3 bases; junction bases not matched to a gene: 7. This CDR3 has 15 residues. The germline V gene has CDR1 SQVTM and CDR2 ANQGSEA. The CDR3 sequence: CSVVSSGSYYNEQFF. The CDR3 coding sequence is TGCAGCGTTGTCAGTAGCGGGAGCTACTACAATGAGCAGTTCTTC.

A note on this clone: The junction departs from germline at one end; a sequencing error may be responsible. The chain uses TRBV6-2 or TRBV6-3 and TRBJ1-2; 10 bases line up with TRBD1. The germline CDR1 and CDR2 sequences are MNHEY and SVGEGT. The CDR3 has 15 amino acids. CDR3 nucleotides: TGTGTCAGCAGTTACGTTTGGACAGGGGGTCTTGGCTACACCTTC. It yields the protein CVSSYVWTGGLGYTF.

The chain is built from TRBV27 and TRBJ1-6; 9 bases fit TRBD1. Per germline, CDR1 MNHEY and CDR2 SMNVEV (reference sequence). This CDR3 is built from 16 residues. J was trimmed by 7 bases and V by 5 bases; bases with no gene match: 9. CDR3 protein: CASSGLAGQGNSPLHF. Written as DNA, the CDR3 is TGTGCCAGCAGTGGCTTGGCCGGACAGGGGAATTCACCCCTCCACTTT.

The gene calls are TRBV6-6 and TRBJ2-7; tentative D call: TRBD2 (6 bases). The CDR3 has 14 residues. V lost 2 bases and J 2 bases, leaving 10 bases between the germline ends. Germline loops: CDR1 MNHNY, CDR2 SVGAGI (reference sequence). Here the CDR3 reads CASSYGREPYEQYF. Written as DNA, the CDR3 is TGTGCCAGCAGTTACGGGCGGGAACCCTACGAGCAGTACTTC.

The V and J genes are TRBV25-1 and TRBJ1-5, with D perhaps TRBD1 (6 bases). V lost 8 bases to trimming and J lost 4 bases, with 15 bases between them. Germline V gene data show CDR1 as MGHDK and CDR2 as SYGVNS. This CDR3 has 14 residues. The CDR3 protein is CASAGQWGNQPQHF. The CDR3 DNA follows: TGTGCCAGCGCTGGACAGTGGGGGAATCAGCCCCAGCATTTT.

This sequence joins TRBV19 and TRBJ1-2; 10 bases match TRBD1. The CDR3 spans 14 residues. After removal of 5 bases from V and 6 bases from J, the junction contained 6 bases not matched to a gene. From germline, CDR1 is LNHDA and CDR2 SQIVND (reference sequence). The CDR3, as DNA: TGTGCCAGTAGTTCGACAGGGGGCATGCATGGCTACACCTTC. Its translation is CASSSTGGMHGYTF.

This rearrangement joins TRBV29-1 to TRBJ2-5; 7 nucleotides match TRBD1. CDR3 size: 12 residues. The V gene's germline CDR1 is SQVTM and CDR2 ANQGSEA. J gave up 5 bases and V 7 bases, and 7 bases lay outside the gene matches. CDR3 sequence reads: CSAEGGDETQYF. In DNA, the CDR3 is TGCAGCGCCGAAGGGGGCGACGAGACCCAGTACTTC.

The gene calls are TRBV18 and TRBJ2-5, with a tentative D call TRBD2 (6 bases). CDR1 is KGHSH and CDR2 is LQKENI in the germline V gene. Trimming shortened V by 0 bases and J by 5 bases, and 13 bases separated the two germline ends. This CDR3 contains 15 residues. The CDR3 coding sequence is TGTGCCAGCTCACCACCGGACGGGAGACGGGAGACCCAGTACTTC. Amino acid sequence: CASSPPDGRRETQYF.

This clone was counted a few times. The rearrangement uses TRBV28 and TRBJ2-7; 7 positions agree with TRBD1. CDR3 size: 13 residues. V lost 4 bases, J lost 2 bases, and 2 bases stayed unmatched. Germline assignment: CDR1 MDHEN and CDR2 SYDVKM. The DNA of the CDR3 is TGTGCCAGCAGTTGGACAGGTCCCTACGAGCAGTACTTC. Translated, it gives CASSWTGPYEQYF.

The chain carries TRBV6-1 and TRBJ1-1; D is ambiguous. Germline V gene sequence: CDR1 MNHNS, CDR2 SASEGT. There are 15 residues in the CDR3. V lost 7 bases and J 1 base, leaving 16 bases between the germline ends. CDR3 in amino acids: CASTTVPGGNTEAFF. In nucleotides, the CDR3 is TGTGCCAGCACTACCGTGCCGGGAGGGAACACTGAAGCTTTCTTT.

The V call is TRBV6-1, the J call TRBJ1-1, with 7 bases fitting TRBD1. With V trimmed by 3 bases and J by 4 bases, 5 bases remained unmatched. The CDR3 is made up of 14 amino acids. From germline, CDR1 is MNHNS and CDR2 SASEGT. In DNA, the CDR3 is TGTGCCAGCAGTGATGGGCAGGGGGGCACTGAAGCTTTCTTT. Its translation is CASSDGQGGTEAFF.